The entry below describes one T cell receptor (beta chain). This sample stems from a study of shared clonotypes between healthy human individuals. Study background: Per donor, CD8 memory used one plate, CD8 naive used two, CD4 memory used three and CD4 naive used three.

Deletions cut 5 bases from V and 8 bases from J, with 16 bases between. This CDR3 spans 15 amino acids. Germline loops: CDR1 LNHDA, CDR2 SQIVND (reference sequence). Profiling relied on immunoSEQ multiplex PCR, and the TCRdb table lists in-frame clones only, not all of them. The table records some 2,000,000 clones, 95% of them present only once. This clonotype was sampled from a man aged 18 to 35 in good health. The rearrangement joins TRBV19 to TRBJ1-6; the D gene is possibly TRBD1 (6 bases). Sequencing was carried out using naive CD4+ T cells sorted from blood. Sample subset: CD45RA+ positively selected. This CDR3 is CASSPQGHLYSPLHF. The CDR3 region has the DNA TGTGCCAGTAGTCCCCAGGGACACCTATATTCACCCCTCCACTTT.